At least ten counts were recorded for the clone carrying this T cell receptor beta chain. Its cognate antigen is unknown. The sample comes from a study of regulatory T cells in long-lasting Graves disease. Study outcomes and limitations: The sample size was small, and this may have reduced accuracy.

Relying on iRepertoire HTBI primers and Arm-PCR of CDR3 regions, the team built TCR beta libraries. TCRdb called the multiplex PCR reads again in MiXCR, with one record for every CDR3 protein. The table has 400,000 to 500,000 distinct CDR3 sequences, about a sixth seen once. As to time point: newly diagnosed GD, antithyroid drugs for less than 3 months. RNA extracted from PBMCs served as the sequencing template. A further study also used this sample, focusing on T cells in Graves' hyperthyroidism and ophthalmopathy.

The sample here was peripheral blood mononuclear cells (PBMCs), taken at new diagnosis, from a patient treated with antithyroid drugs. This receptor was identified in a woman in her thirties with Graves disease.

CDR3 sequence: CASSFGMMNTEAFF. The DNA for the CDR3 is TGTGCCAGCAGTTTTGGAATGATGAACACTGAAGCTTTCTTT. The genes are TRBV28 and TRBJ1-1; no clear D gene. The CDR3 totals 14 residues. In germline, CDR1 is MDHEN, CDR2 SYDVKM. The ends were cut back, 3 bases at V and 0 bases at J, with 8 bases in the middle.